Shown below are 3 T cell receptor beta chains from a single sample sequenced in a study of T cell clones after liver transplantation (dated by TCRdb to the late 2010s). The receptor library was made with the immunoSEQ multiplex PCR assay. As stored in TCRdb, this immuneACCESS dataset retains in-frame rearrangements with V and J assigned. A fraction of the clones does not appear; measured against another copy, unresolved V genes explain less than half of the discrepancy, and the remainder lacks a known reason. This sample gives tens of thousands of clones in total; about 91% of them show up just once. The ten top clones hold less than 1% of the sample. Specimen: CD4+ T cells from blood, collected 25 months after liver transplant. All receptors derive from a human patient who received a liver transplant. Following a transplant, a fraction of the T cells may be traceable to the graft donor.

The chain combines TRBV9 with TRBJ2-7, with unresolved D. CDR3 length equals 15 residues. Germline V gene sequence: CDR1 SGDLS, CDR2 YYNGEE. The germline V and J ends were trimmed by 0 bases and 3 bases, with 13 bases remaining between them. The CDR3 nucleotides are TGTGCCAGCAGCGTAGCCGGAACAGTAGACTACGAGCAGTACTTC. Translation gives CASSVAGTVDYEQYF.

The J gene is TRBJ2-7, the V gene TRBV19; TRBD2 matches 9 bases. The V gene's germline CDR1 is LNHDA and CDR2 SQIVND (reference sequence). There are 13 residues in the CDR3. V shed 5 bases and J 7 bases; nucleotides not matched to a gene: 6. CDR3 loop: CASSLAGVGEQYF. CDR3 DNA sequence: TGTGCCAGTAGTTTAGCGGGAGTAGGAGAGCAGTACTTC.

The V and J genes are TRBV25-1 and TRBJ2-1; 13 bases match TRBD2. Germline V gene data show CDR1 as MGHDK and CDR2 as SYGVNS. V lost 5 bases, J lost 6 bases, and 7 bases stayed unmatched. The CDR3 contains 16 residues. As DNA, the CDR3 is TGTGCCAGCAGTCGGACTAGCGGGAGCGGAGGCAATGAGCAGTTCTTC. Its translation: CASSRTSGSGGNEQFF.